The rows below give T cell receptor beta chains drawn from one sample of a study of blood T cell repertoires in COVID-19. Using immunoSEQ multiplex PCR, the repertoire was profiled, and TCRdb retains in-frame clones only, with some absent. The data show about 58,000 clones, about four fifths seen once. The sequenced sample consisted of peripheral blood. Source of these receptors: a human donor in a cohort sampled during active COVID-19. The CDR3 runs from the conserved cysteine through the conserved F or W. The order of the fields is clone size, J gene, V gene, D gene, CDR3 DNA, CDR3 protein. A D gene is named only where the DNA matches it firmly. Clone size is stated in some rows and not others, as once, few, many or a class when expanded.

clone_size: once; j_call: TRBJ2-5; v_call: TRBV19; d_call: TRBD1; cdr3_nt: TGTGCCAGTAGCGACAGGGACCAAGAGACCCAGTACTTC; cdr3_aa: CASSDRDQETQYF
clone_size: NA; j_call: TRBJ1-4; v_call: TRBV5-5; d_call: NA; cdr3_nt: TGTGCCAGCAGCTCAGGGGTTAGGGGAAAACTGTTTTTT; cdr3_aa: CASSSGVRGKLFF
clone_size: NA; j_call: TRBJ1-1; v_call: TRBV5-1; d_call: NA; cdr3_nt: TGCGCCAGCAGCGGGCAAGACTATCCCACTGAAGCTTTCTTT; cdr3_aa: CASSGQDYPTEAFF
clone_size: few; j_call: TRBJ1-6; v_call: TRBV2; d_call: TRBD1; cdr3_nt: TGTGCCAGCACCCGGGACAGTAATTCACCCCTCCACTTT; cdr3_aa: CASTRDSNSPLHF
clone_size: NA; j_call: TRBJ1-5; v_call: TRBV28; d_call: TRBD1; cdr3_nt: TGTGCCAGCAGTTCCCCGACAGGGATGGATCAGCCCCAGCATTTT; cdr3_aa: CASSSPTGMDQPQHF
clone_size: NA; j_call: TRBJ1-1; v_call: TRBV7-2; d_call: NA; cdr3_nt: TGTGCCAGCAGCGCTGCAGGGCACCTGGGAGCTTTCTTT; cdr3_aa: CASSAAGHLGAFF
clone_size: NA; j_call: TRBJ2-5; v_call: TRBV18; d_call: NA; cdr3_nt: TGTGCCAGCTCATCCGGGATAGGGGAGACCCAGTACTTC; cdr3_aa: CASSSGIGETQYF
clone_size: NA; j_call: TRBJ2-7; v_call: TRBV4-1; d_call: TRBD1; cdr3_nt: TGCGCCAGCAGCCAAAATCCGGGACAGGCGCAATACGAGCAGTACTTC; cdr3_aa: CASSQNPGQAQYEQYF
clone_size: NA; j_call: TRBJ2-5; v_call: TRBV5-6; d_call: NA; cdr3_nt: TGTGCCAGCAGCTCTAGAGAGACCCAGTACTTC; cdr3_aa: CASSSRETQYF
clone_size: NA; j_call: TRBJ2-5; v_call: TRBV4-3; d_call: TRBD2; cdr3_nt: TGCGCCAGCAGCCAAGAATGGACTAGCGGGAGGGAGACCCAGTACTTC; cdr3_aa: CASSQEWTSGRETQYF
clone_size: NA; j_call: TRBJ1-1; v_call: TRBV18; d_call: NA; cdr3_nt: TGTGCCAGCTCACCACTTTCCAACCGGGAGACTGAAGCTTTCTTT; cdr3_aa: CASSPLSNRETEAFF
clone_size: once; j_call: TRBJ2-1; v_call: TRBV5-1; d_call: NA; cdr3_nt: TGCGCCAGCAGCGGGGGCGGGCGCAATGAGCAGTTCTTC; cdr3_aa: CASSGGGRNEQFF
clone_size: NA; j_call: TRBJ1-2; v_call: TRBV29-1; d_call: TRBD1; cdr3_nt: TGCAGCGTCGAATTTCCGGGACAGGGGTATGAGTATGGCTACACCTTC; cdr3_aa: CSVEFPGQGYEYGYTF
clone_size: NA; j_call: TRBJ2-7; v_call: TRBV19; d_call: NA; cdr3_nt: TGTGCCAGGCCTAAGCAGGACTTC; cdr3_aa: CARPKQDF
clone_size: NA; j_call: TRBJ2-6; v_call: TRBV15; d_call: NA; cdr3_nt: TGTGCCACCAGCAGAAATTTACAGGGTTCTGGGGCCAACGTCCTGACTTTC; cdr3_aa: CATSRNLQGSGANVLTF
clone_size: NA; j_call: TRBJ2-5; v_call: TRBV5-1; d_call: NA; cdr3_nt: TGCGCCAGCAGCTTGGGCCTTTCCCAGGGGTACCAAGAGACCCAGTACTTC; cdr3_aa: CASSLGLSQGYQETQYF
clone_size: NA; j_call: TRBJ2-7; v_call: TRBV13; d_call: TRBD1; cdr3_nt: TGTGCCAGCAGCTTAGTCGGACAGGGCTACGAGCAGTACTTC; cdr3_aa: CASSLVGQGYEQYF
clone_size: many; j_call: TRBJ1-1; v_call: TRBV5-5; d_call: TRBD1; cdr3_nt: TGTGCCAGCAGCGGGACAGGGGATAACACTGAAGCTTTCTTT; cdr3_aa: CASSGTGDNTEAFF
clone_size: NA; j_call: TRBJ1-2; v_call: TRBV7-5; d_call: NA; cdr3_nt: TGTGCCACCCGCGTCGGGGAACAGGGGCAGTATGGCTACACCTTC; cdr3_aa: CATRVGEQGQYGYTF
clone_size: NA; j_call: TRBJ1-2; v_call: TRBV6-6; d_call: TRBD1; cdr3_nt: TGTGCCAGCAACCCGACAGGGGACGGCTATGGCTACACCTTC; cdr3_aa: CASNPTGDGYGYTF
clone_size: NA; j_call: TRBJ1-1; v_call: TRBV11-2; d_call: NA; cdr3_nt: TGTGCCAGCAGCACCGCGCAGGAGGGTATGAACACTGAAGCTTTCTTT; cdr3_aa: CASSTAQEGMNTEAFF
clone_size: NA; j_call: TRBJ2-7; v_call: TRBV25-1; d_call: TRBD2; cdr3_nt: TGTGCCAGCAGTCTTTCCTCGGGGGGGCACGAGCAGTACTTC; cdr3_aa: CASSLSSGGHEQYF
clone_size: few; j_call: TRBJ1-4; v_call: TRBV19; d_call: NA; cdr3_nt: TGTGCCAGTAGTATAATTGGGCTCGCACTGTTTTTT; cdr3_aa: CASSIIGLALFF
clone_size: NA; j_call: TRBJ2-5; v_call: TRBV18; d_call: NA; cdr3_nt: TGTGCCAGCTCACCACAGGGGCAGGGGATCGAGACCCAGTACTTC; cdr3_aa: CASSPQGQGIETQYF
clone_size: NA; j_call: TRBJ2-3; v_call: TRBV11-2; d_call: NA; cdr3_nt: TGTGCCAGCAGCTTAGGGGGCGCAGATACGCAGTATTTT; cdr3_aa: CASSLGGADTQYF
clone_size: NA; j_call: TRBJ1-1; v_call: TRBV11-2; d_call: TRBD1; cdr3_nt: TGTGCCAGCAGCTCCTGGGACAGGGCCTTTAGTGGCACTGAAGCTTTCTTT; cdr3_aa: CASSSWDRAFSGTEAFF
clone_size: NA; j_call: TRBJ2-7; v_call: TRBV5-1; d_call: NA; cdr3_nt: TGCGCCAGCAGCTTAGGAGATACCTACGAGCAGTACTTC; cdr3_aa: CASSLGDTYEQYF